The 24 T cell receptor beta chains in this list originate from one sample, sequenced in a study of beta chain features in type 1 diabetes. All of the isolated RNA was reverse transcribed, so expressed TCRB transcripts were sequenced. Method: immunoSEQ multiplex PCR; TCRdb's copy keeps in-frame clones and lacks some. This sample yields 200,000 to 300,000 clones, of which about a tenth are seen a single time; around 0.017% belongs to the top ten. These receptors are not linked to any known antigen. Regarding the study as a whole: A moderate, significant TCRB CDR3 shortening appeared in type 1 diabetes across four CD4+ subsets.

The sample comprised naive CD4+ T cells from blood. These receptors were collected from a man aged 25 to 40 with type 1 diabetes.

CDR3 loop: CASSPRDRGYEQYF. The CDR3 nucleotides read TGTGCCAGCAGCCCCCGGGACAGGGGCTACGAGCAGTACTTC. The chain joins TRBV11-3 to TRBJ2-7; 10 positions agree with TRBD1. This CDR3 is 14 amino acids long. Per the germline V gene, CDR1 is SGHNT and CDR2 is YENEEA. Trimming cost V 5 bases and J 3 bases; bases outside gene matches: 4.

The gene calls are TRBV30 and TRBJ1-1; D perhaps matches TRBD1 (6 bases). This CDR3 has 12 amino acids. Germline CDR1 GTSNPN, CDR2 SVGIG (reference sequence). V was pared by 5 bases and J by 2 bases, with 9 bases between. The CDR3 DNA is TGTGCCTGGCTCAGGGGAAACACTGAAGCTTTCTTT. The encoded protein is CAWLRGNTEAFF.

The V call is TRBV30, the J call TRBJ1-4; D call uncertain. Germline V CDR1 and CDR2: GTSNPN, SVGIG (reference sequence). This CDR3 contains 11 residues. V lost 3 bases and J 7 bases, leaving 6 bases between the germline ends. CDR3 protein: CAWSGGEKLFF. The CDR3 coding sequence is TGTGCCTGGAGCGGTGGTGAAAAACTGTTTTTT. Using reference TRBV30 and TRBJ1-4 for the parts outside the CDR3, the full variable domain is SQTIHQWPATLVQPVGSPLSLECTVEGTSNPNLYWYRQAAGRGLQLLFYSVGIGQISSEVPQNLSASRPQDRQFILSSKKLLLSDSGFYLCAWSGGEKLFFGSGTQLSVL.

V gene TRBV14 combines with J gene TRBJ1-2, with TRBD1 identical over 10 bases. The CDR3 has 15 residues. The germline V gene has CDR1 SGHDN and CDR2 FVKESK. With V trimmed by 7 bases and J by 5 bases, 10 bases remained unmatched. CDR3 loop: CASIWTGGGKYGYTF. CDR3 in DNA: TGTGCCAGCATCTGGACAGGGGGAGGGAAATATGGCTACACCTTC.

CDR3 nucleotides: TGTGCCAGCTCGGCGGGGGGTTCCTACAATGAGCAGTTCTTC. Amino acid sequence: CASSAGGSYNEQFF. The rearrangement links TRBV7-9 to TRBJ2-1; 8 bases fit TRBD2. The V gene's germline CDR1 is SEHNR and CDR2 FQNEAQ (reference sequence). Losses at the gene ends were 8 bases for V and 1 base for J; bases not matched to a gene: 4. The length of the CDR3 is 14 residues.

This clone was seen a handful of times. The CDR3 sequence is CASSLVPGTDTQYF. Written as DNA, the CDR3 is TGTGCCAGCAGCTTGGTCCCAGGCACAGATACGCAGTATTTT. V gene TRBV5-4 combines with J gene TRBJ2-3; D remains ambiguous. This CDR3 has 14 amino acids. The V end lost 0 bases, the J end lost 1 base, and 6 bases lay between the germline ends. Germline CDR1 is SGHNT and CDR2 is YYREEE (reference sequence). Looking up the rest from reference TRBV5-4 and TRBJ2-3 gives the full variable domain: ETGVTQSPTHLIKTRGQQVTLRCSSQSGHNTVSWYQQALGQGPQFIFQYYREEENGRGNFPPRFSGLQFPNYSSELNVNALELDDSALYLCASSLVPGTDTQYFGPGTRLTVL.

This clone has more than one count but fewer than ten. The V call is TRBV5-1, the J call TRBJ2-5; D remains ambiguous. Trimming took 4 bases from V and 2 from J, leaving 12 bases between them. Per the germline V gene, CDR1 is SGHRS and CDR2 is YFSETQ. This CDR3 spans 14 amino acids. CDR3 residues: CASSQLVAQETQYF. The DNA for the CDR3 is TGCGCCAGCAGCCAGCTAGTGGCGCAAGAGACCCAGTACTTC.

The chain employs TRBV28 and TRBJ2-5; perhaps TRBD2 as D (6 bases). The end of the DNA fits TRBJ2-7 better, so the J call may be wrong. The CDR3 spans 13 residues. Germline CDR1 and CDR2: MDHEN and SYDVKM. In DNA, the CDR3 is TGTGCCAGCAGATCACCGGGAGCCTACGAGCAGTACTTC. This sequence encodes CASRSPGAYEQYF.

In nucleotides, the CDR3 is TGTGCCAGCAGGGGACAGGGGAGGGGCAATGAGCAGTTCTTC. It is translated as CASRGQGRGNEQFF. The genes are TRBV2 and TRBJ2-1, with TRBD1 identical over 10 bases. Germline V CDR1 and CDR2: SNHLY, FYNNEI. The V and J ends lost 6 bases and 6 bases, in that order; junction bases with no gene match: 5. The CDR3 sequence is 14 residues long.

This clone was observed a handful of times. The chain recombines TRBV6-1 with TRBJ2-2; the match to TRBD1 covers 7 bases. The V and J ends lost 7 bases and 7 bases, in that order; junction bases with no gene match: 6. The CDR3 runs to 13 residues. Germline assignment: CDR1 MNHNS and CDR2 SASEGT. CDR3 residues: CASTGGNVGELFF. CDR3 DNA sequence: TGTGCCAGCACAGGGGGAAATGTCGGGGAGCTGTTTTTT.

The gene calls are TRBV18 and TRBJ1-1; a possible D gene is TRBD1 (5 bases). The germline CDR1 and CDR2 sequences are KGHSH and LQKENI. There are 11 residues in the CDR3. V was clipped by 6 bases and J by 8 bases, with 10 bases between them. CDR3 in DNA: TGTGCCAGCTCTGCGACAGAAGAAGCTTTCTTT. It codes for CASSATEEAFF.

This clone came up a few times. This sample also contains other DNA sequences that code for the same CDR3. This chain joins TRBV18 and TRBJ2-7; TRBD2 is a possible D gene (5 bases). This CDR3 region has 13 residues. V lost 1 base, J lost 2 bases, and 6 bases lay in between. Per the germline V gene, CDR1 is KGHSH and CDR2 is LQKENI. DNA for the CDR3: TGTGCCAGCTCACCACGAGGGCCCTACGAGCAGTACTTC. Translation: CASSPRGPYEQYF.

V usage is TRBV11-2 and J usage is TRBJ1-6, with D hard to call. The CDR3 consists of 14 residues. Trimming took off 4 bases at V and 8 bases at J, with 12 bases between the two ends. Germline CDR1 and CDR2: SGHAT and FQNNGV. The CDR3 DNA reads as TGTGCCAGCAGCTCGCCAGAGCGTCATTCACCCCTCCACTTT. Its protein product is CASSSPERHSPLHF.

The J gene is TRBJ2-1, the V gene TRBV19; D might be TRBD2 (6 bases). CDR3 length: 12 amino acids. V was shortened by 3 bases and J by 6 bases, with 6 bases between the two germline ends. The V gene's germline CDR1 is LNHDA and CDR2 SQIVND (reference sequence). The CDR3 DNA reads TGTGCCAGTAGTATCGGGGGCAATGAGCAGTTCTTC. It encodes CASSIGGNEQFF.

DNA for the CDR3: TGTGCCATCAGATCCTCAGCCGGGACTAGGATACCAATGACCTCCTACAATGAGCAGTTCTTC. Amino acid sequence: CAIRSSAGTRIPMTSYNEQFF. The chain is built from TRBV10-3 and TRBJ2-1, with 8 bases aligning to TRBD2. V lost 6 bases to trimming and J lost 0 bases; unmatched junction nucleotides: 22. CDR1 and CDR2 (germline): ENHRY, SYGVKD. The CDR3 sequence is 21 residues long.

J is TRBJ1-5 and V is TRBV6-5; 9 nucleotides agree with TRBD1. V gave up 6 bases and J gave up 9 bases; unmatched junction bases: 12. Per the germline V gene, CDR1 is MNHEY and CDR2 is SVGAGI. The CDR3 runs 15 residues. The CDR3 nucleotides read TGTGCCAGCAGGGCCTTCGGACAGGGGAGTGGGCCCCAGCATTTT. It codes for CASRAFGQGSGPQHF.

The sample holds a few counts of this clone. The rearrangement joins TRBV11-1 to TRBJ2-1, with a weak D call TRBD2 (6 bases). The germline V and J ends were trimmed by 7 bases and 0 bases, with 13 bases remaining between them. The germline V gene has CDR1 SGHAT and CDR2 FQDESV (reference sequence). The CDR3 spans 15 residues. CDR3 coding DNA: TGTGCCAGCACTATTAGCGGTTCCTCCTACAATGAGCAGTTCTTC. Protein product: CASTISGSSYNEQFF.

For the CDR3, the DNA is TGTGCCAGCAGCGACAGCATAACTTACAATGAGCAGTTCTTC. It encodes CASSDSITYNEQFF. V and J are TRBV5-4 and TRBJ2-1; D might be TRBD1 (5 bases). Deletions cut 4 bases from V and 4 bases from J, with 12 bases between. The length of the CDR3 is 14 residues. CDR1 and CDR2 (germline): SGHNT, YYREEE (reference sequence).

This clone was picked up a small number of times. V usage is TRBV4-1 and J usage is TRBJ1-1, with D possibly being TRBD1 (6 bases). Trimming removed 4 bases at V and 6 bases at J, with 18 bases between. CDR3 length equals 15 residues. From germline, CDR1 is MGHRA and CDR2 YSYEKL. CDR3 DNA: TGCGCCAGCAGCCGCCAACAGGGAGAAGGACCTGAAGCTTTCTTT. Encoded protein: CASSRQQGEGPEAFF.

This clone was seen a few times. The chain combines TRBV29-1 with TRBJ1-5, with TRBD1 matching over 10 bases. The length of the CDR3 is 13 residues. Trimming took 1 base from V and 6 from J; bases not matched to a gene: 0. Per germline, CDR1 SQVTM and CDR2 ANQGSEA. CDR3 DNA sequence: TGCAGCGTTGAAGGGACAGGGGGTCAGCCCCAGCATTTT. As protein: CSVEGTGGQPQHF. Variable domain in full (rest from reference TRBV29-1 and TRBJ1-5): SAVISQKPSRDICQRGTSLTIQCQVDSQVTMMFWYRQQPGQSLTLIATANQGSEATYESGFVIDKFPISRPNLTFSTLTVSNMSPEDSSIYLCSVEGTGGQPQHFGDGTRLSIL.

This chain connects TRBV9 to TRBJ2-1; D is possibly TRBD2 (5 bases). Deletions cut 2 bases from V and 2 bases from J, with 11 bases between. Germline V lookup: CDR1 SGDLS, CDR2 YYNGEE. This CDR3 is built from 15 residues. As DNA, the CDR3 is TGTGCCAGCAGCGTGGAGGCTACTCCCTACAATGAGCAGTTCTTC. As protein: CASSVEATPYNEQFF.

This clone was detected a few times. The gene calls are TRBV7-9 and TRBJ2-5, with D possibly TRBD2 on 7 matching bases. The germline V gene has CDR1 SEHNR and CDR2 FQNEAQ (reference sequence). V was trimmed by 7 bases and J by 2 bases, leaving 17 bases between them. The length of the CDR3 is 15 residues. CDR3 loop: CASNSAGEGQETQYF. Written as DNA, the CDR3 is TGTGCCAGCAACTCCGCAGGGGAGGGTCAAGAGACCCAGTACTTC.

There are a few counts of this clone. The chain has TRBV4-2 and TRBJ1-5; D unresolved. CDR3 length: 15 amino acids. Germline assignment: CDR1 LGHNA and CDR2 YNFKEQ. Trimming cost V 1 base and J 1 base, with 8 bases left between them. The CDR3 nucleotides are TGTGCCAGCAGCCAAGGTGGAGGGAGCAATCAGCCCCAGCATTTT. Protein: CASSQGGGSNQPQHF.

V and J are TRBV7-9 and TRBJ1-2, with 7 bases identical to TRBD1. V shed 5 bases, J shed 2 bases, and the junction held 14 bases outside the gene matches. The CDR3 has 17 amino acids. Germline V gene sequence: CDR1 SEHNR, CDR2 FQNEAQ (reference sequence). The CDR3 here is CASSPYRGGLPNYGYTF. Written as DNA, the CDR3 is TGTGCCAGCAGCCCATACAGGGGCGGACTGCCCAACTATGGCTACACCTTC.